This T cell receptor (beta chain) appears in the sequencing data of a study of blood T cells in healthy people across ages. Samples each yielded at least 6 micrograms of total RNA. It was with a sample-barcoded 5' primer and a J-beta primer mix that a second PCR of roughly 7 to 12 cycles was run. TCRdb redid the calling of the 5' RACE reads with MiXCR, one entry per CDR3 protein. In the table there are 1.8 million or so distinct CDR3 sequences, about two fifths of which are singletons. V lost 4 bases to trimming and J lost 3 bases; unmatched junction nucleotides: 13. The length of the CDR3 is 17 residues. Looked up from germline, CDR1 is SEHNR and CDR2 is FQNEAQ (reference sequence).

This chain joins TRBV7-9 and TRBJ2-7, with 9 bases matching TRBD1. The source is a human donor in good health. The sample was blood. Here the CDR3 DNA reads TGTGCCAGCAGCTCAGCTGGGACAGGGCCACCGGACTACGAGCAGTACTTC. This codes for CASSSAGTGPPDYEQYF.